This T cell receptor beta chain was obtained from a study of T-cell memory formation after mild COVID-19. General study findings and limits: Balance between CD4 and CD8 was seen in clones contracting day 15 to 85, and a CD4+ lean was seen in later expanders. Clones from the second wave (peaking day 37) had unconfirmed SARS-CoV-2 specificity. CD4+ contracting clones were found mainly in CM and EM, and CD8+ ones in EMRA.

J lost 0 bases, V lost 10 bases, and 7 bases had no gene match. The CDR3 has 14 residues. Germline V lookup: CDR1 SEHNR, CDR2 FQNEAQ (reference sequence). A word on this clonotype: Its antigen is unknown.

After 5'RACE with constant-segment primers, TCR alpha and TCR beta cDNA libraries carrying sample barcodes and UMIs were obtained. TCRdb itself ran the 5' RACE reads through MiXCR, one entry per CDR3 protein. The sample contains over 400,000 distinct CDR3 sequences, around 22% of which appear only once. The clonotype was recovered from an adult woman who had mild COVID-19 (a few samples of this study predate the infection). Cell type and time point are not known. Sequenced input: PBMCs or a T cell subset sorted from them (not recorded which). The chain has TRBV7-9 and TRBJ2-3, with 7 nucleotides matching TRBD2. The CDR3 DNA reads as TGTGCCACGGCGGGGGTCTCTAGCACAGATACGCAGTATTTT. Translating gives CATAGVSSTDTQYF. The whole variable domain, filled in from reference TRBV7-9 and TRBJ2-3, reads DTGVSQNPRHKITKRGQNVTFRCDPISEHNRLYWYRQTLGQGPEFLTYFQNEAQLEKSRLLSDRFSAERPKGSFSTLEIQRTEQGDSAMYLCATAGVSSTDTQYFGPGTRLTVL.